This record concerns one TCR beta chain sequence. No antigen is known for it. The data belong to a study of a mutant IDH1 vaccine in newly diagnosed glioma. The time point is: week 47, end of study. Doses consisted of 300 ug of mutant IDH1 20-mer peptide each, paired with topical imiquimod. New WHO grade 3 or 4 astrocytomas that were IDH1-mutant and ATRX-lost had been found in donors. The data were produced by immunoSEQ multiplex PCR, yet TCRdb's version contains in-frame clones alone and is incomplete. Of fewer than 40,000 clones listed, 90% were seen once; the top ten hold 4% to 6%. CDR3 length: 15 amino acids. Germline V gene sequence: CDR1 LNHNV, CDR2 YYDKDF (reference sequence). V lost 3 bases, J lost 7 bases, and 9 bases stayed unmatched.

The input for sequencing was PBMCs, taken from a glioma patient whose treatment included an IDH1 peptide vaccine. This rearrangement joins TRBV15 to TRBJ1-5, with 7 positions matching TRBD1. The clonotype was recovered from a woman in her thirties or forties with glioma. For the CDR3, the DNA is TGTGCCACCAGCAGTGAGGGGGCCGCGGGACAGCCCCAGCATTTT. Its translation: CATSSEGAAGQPQHF.